What follows are 17 T cell receptor beta chains derived from one specimen sequenced in a study of response to subunit inactivated influenza vaccine. MiXCR, applied by TCRdb to the RT-PCR reads, yields one record per CDR3 protein. The table lists approximately 480,000 distinct CDR3 sequences, around 9.9% of them singletons. The sequencing used PBMCs from blood, collected more than 35 days after vaccination. The receptors were gathered from a man between 45 and 60 years old who received an inactivated influenza vaccine.

This clonotype was counted at least ten times. V is TRBV10-3 and J is TRBJ2-1; TRBD2 matches 12 bases. J lost 3 bases, V lost 7 bases, and 4 bases had no gene match. The CDR3 consists of 15 residues. Per the germline V gene, CDR1 is ENHRY and CDR2 is SYGVKD. The CDR3 DNA is TGTGCCATCACTCCGGGACTAGCGGGCTACAATGAGCAGTTCTTC. It specifies CAITPGLAGYNEQFF.

The sample holds a few counts of this clonotype. The chain carries TRBV5-1 and TRBJ2-1, with 9 positions matching TRBD2. Germline CDR1 is SGHRS and CDR2 is YFSETQ. Trimming cost V 2 bases and J 5 bases; bases outside gene matches: 2. The CDR3 contains 14 residues. For the CDR3, the DNA is TGCGCCAGCAGCTTTCCTAGCGGGAACAATGAGCAGTTCTTC. As protein: CASSFPSGNNEQFF. Full variable domain (missing parts from reference TRBV5-1 and TRBJ2-1): KAGVTQTPRYLIKTRGQQVTLSCSPISGHRSVSWYQQTPGQGLQFLFEYFSETQRNKGNFPGRFSGRQFSNSRSEMNVSTLELGDSALYLCASSFPSGNNEQFFGPGTRLTVL.

This chain joins TRBV12-3 or TRBV12-4 and TRBJ1-2; 9 bases fit TRBD1. There are 13 residues in the CDR3. V lost 4 bases, J lost 12 bases, and 9 bases stayed unmatched. CDR3 sequence (DNA): TGTGCCAGCAGTTCGCCCTGGACAGGGGCGAACACCTTC. It codes for CASSSPWTGANTF.

The V call is TRBV27, the J call TRBJ1-2; D call uncertain. CDR3 length equals 15 residues. The germline gives CDR1 MNHEY, CDR2 SMNVEV (reference sequence). The V end was cut by 1 base, the J end by 3 bases, with 12 bases between. In DNA form, the CDR3 reads TGTGCCAGCAGTTTATTTGCCCAGGCAGACTATGGCTACACCTTC. Translated: CASSLFAQADYGYTF.

This chain connects TRBV4-3 to TRBJ2-3; 10 nucleotides align to TRBD2. V lost 0 bases and J lost 6; bases outside the gene matches: 3. CDR3 length: 15 residues. Germline V gene data show CDR1 as LGHNA and CDR2 as YSLEER. As DNA, the CDR3 is TGCGCCAGCAGCCAAGAAAAGACTAGCGGGGATACGCAGTATTTT. Translated: CASSQEKTSGDTQYF.

The chain carries TRBV6-1 and TRBJ1-5; no clear D gene. The CDR3 is 13 amino acids. Per the germline V gene, CDR1 is MNHNS and CDR2 is SASEGT. V was clipped by 6 bases and J by 7 bases, with 13 bases between them. Here the CDR3 reads CASRITLNQPQHF. CDR3 DNA sequence: TGTGCCAGCAGGATTACACTGAACCAGCCCCAGCATTTT.

This sequence joins TRBV7-9 and TRBJ2-5; D is uncertain. Germline loops: CDR1 SEHNR, CDR2 FQNEAQ (reference sequence). This CDR3 is 11 amino acids long. With 5 bases removed from V and 5 bases from J, the gap between germline ends came to 6 bases. The CDR3 loop is CASSVYETQYF. The CDR3, as DNA: TGTGCCAGCAGCGTCTACGAGACCCAGTACTTC.

The rearrangement joins TRBV11-2 to TRBJ2-2; D is unresolved. The CDR3 extends over 17 amino acids. Trimming took off 1 base at V and 1 base at J, with 13 bases between the two ends. CDR1 SGHAT and CDR2 FQNNGV come from the germline V gene. The DNA for the CDR3 is TGTGCCAGCAGCTTAGGGTTGGGCAACCAGAACACCGGGGAGCTGTTTTTT. Protein product: CASSLGLGNQNTGELFF.

This clonotype was observed many times. The chain carries TRBV4-1 and TRBJ2-7; TRBD2 matches 7 bases. Per germline, CDR1 MGHRA and CDR2 YSYEKL. There are 16 residues in the CDR3. V shed 0 bases and J 6 bases; nucleotides not matched to a gene: 11. CDR3 residues: CASSQDVAWRGSEQYF. CDR3 DNA: TGCGCCAGCAGCCAAGATGTAGCGTGGCGGGGGAGCGAGCAGTACTTC.

This clonotype was seen more than once but under ten times. This rearrangement joins TRBV20-1 to TRBJ1-1; D ambiguous. The V end was cut by 1 base, the J end by 6 bases, with 15 bases between. The CDR3 is 14 residues long. Germline V lookup: CDR1 DFQATT, CDR2 SNEGSKA (reference sequence). The CDR3 DNA follows: TGCAGTGCTAGAGTTTTCGTTTCGTACGCTGAAGCTTTCTTT. Translation gives CSARVFVSYAEAFF.

This clonotype has only a few counts. The genes are TRBV7-2 and TRBJ2-3; no clear D. CDR1 and CDR2 from the germline V gene are SGHTA and FQGNSA. Trimming removed 5 bases at V and 2 bases at J, with 8 bases between. This CDR3 comprises 13 residues. The CDR3 DNA is TGTGCCAGCAGCCTGGGGTTCACAGATACGCAGTATTTT. It translates to CASSLGFTDTQYF.

In this sample, this clonotype turned up a few times. V gene TRBV12-3 or TRBV12-4 combines with J gene TRBJ2-2; 7 nucleotides align to TRBD1. This CDR3 region has 14 residues. Trimming took 6 bases from V and 5 from J; bases not matched to a gene: 6. CDR3 sequence reads: CASRAGTVTGELFF. CDR3 DNA sequence: TGTGCCAGCAGGGCCGGGACAGTGACCGGGGAGCTGTTTTTT.

The chain is built from TRBV6-2 or TRBV6-3 and TRBJ2-2; TRBD2 matches 11 bases. The CDR3 sequence is 18 residues long. CDR1 is MNHEY and CDR2 is SVGEGT in the germline V gene. With 0 bases clipped from V and 1 base from J, the junction kept 4 bases outside the gene matches. The CDR3 coding sequence is TGTGCCAGCAGTTACTCGACTAGCGGGGACCTGAACACCGGGGAGCTGTTTTTT. Protein sequence: CASSYSTSGDLNTGELFF.

This clonotype was picked up a small number of times. The chain has TRBV12-3 or TRBV12-4 and TRBJ1-6, with D possibly TRBD1 on 6 matching bases. Deletions cut 10 bases from V and 7 bases from J, with 14 bases between. The length of the CDR3 is 13 residues. CDR3 coding DNA: TGTGCCACCTCCGCTCAGGGGAATTCACCCCTCCACTTT. It yields the protein CATSAQGNSPLHF.

The table lists this clonotype with a few counts. Here the CDR3 DNA reads TGTGCCAGCAGTTTATATCTAGCGGGAGGAGAGACCCAGTACTTC. This translates into CASSLYLAGGETQYF. The rearrangement joins TRBV28 to TRBJ2-5; TRBD2 matches at 11 bases. The J segment lost 4 bases and the V segment lost 1 base, leaving 2 bases of the junction unmatched. The length of the CDR3 is 15 residues. Per the germline V gene, CDR1 is MDHEN and CDR2 is SYDVKM.

This clonotype was seen a few times. The chain carries TRBV20-1 and TRBJ2-5, with a weak D call TRBD1 (5 bases). The CDR3 is made up of 12 amino acids. Germline CDR1 reads DFQATT; CDR2 reads SNEGSKA (reference sequence). V was cut by 6 bases and J by 2 bases, with 10 bases left in between. The CDR3 reads CSARVRQETQYF. The CDR3 bases are TGCAGTGCCAGGGTCAGACAAGAGACCCAGTACTTC.

The gene calls are TRBV29-1 and TRBJ2-7; TRBD2 matches at 12 bases. Looked up from germline, CDR1 is SQVTM and CDR2 is ANQGSEA. This CDR3 region has 13 residues. After removal of 6 bases from V and 6 bases from J, the junction contained 6 bases not matched to a gene. For the CDR3, the DNA is TGCAGCGTCATGCCGGGACTAGCGGGCGAGCAGTACTTC. As protein: CSVMPGLAGEQYF.